This T cell receptor (beta chain) was profiled in a study of OX40 agonist ivuxolimab in advanced cancers. Study-wide context: Ivuxolimab, which targeted the costimulatory receptor OX40 (CD134), was an agonistic, fully human IgG2 monoclonal antibody. The paper describes the monotherapy dose-escalation part (N of about 52 patients) of the phase I trial of ivuxolimab. Among the roughly 50 dose-escalation patients, some 20 had hepatocellular carcinoma, approximately 15 melanoma, 9 renal cell carcinoma and 9 head and neck cancer. Intravenous ivuxolimab was administered to patients every 2 weeks at six dose levels: 0.01, 0.1, 0.3, 1.5, 3 and 10 mg/kg. The dose-escalation cohort was roughly 80% male with a mean age of roughly 62 years, ranging from roughly 23 to 90. Peripheral TCRbeta sequencing aimed to test whether ivuxolimab altered TCR sequence diversity and caused clonal T-cell expansion. Prior anti-PD-1, anti-PD-L1 or anti-CTLA-4 therapy was permitted, and 40% of dose-escalation patients had received checkpoint inhibitors. Partial responses were achieved by three dose-escalation patients, of whom one had hepatocellular carcinoma and two had cutaneous melanoma. What the work shows at the level of the full study, not this receptor alone: Low levels of normalized T-cell clonal expansion were also seen in some nonresponding patients. Clonal expansion of both CD4+ and CD8+ blood T cells was observed from baseline to week 6 at doses 0.1 to 3.0 mg/kg. Which antigens the clonally expanded peripheral T cells were specific for was not determined. In the 0.1-3.0 mg/kg groups, partial responders were among the patients with the lowest normalized peripheral clonal expansion, particularly in CD8+ T cells. After ivuxolimab, expanded clones were on average more numerous among CD8+ T cells than among CD4+ T cells.

Patients with autoimmune disease history or receiving systemic immunosuppression were excluded from the trial. In every dose cohort, peripheral blood was drawn for TCR sequencing at baseline, cycle 4 day 1, and cycle 7 day 1. Samples were obtained from an open-label, multicenter, first-in-human phase I dose-escalation trial of ivuxolimab. The trial enrolled adults with locally advanced or metastatic head and neck squamous cell, hepatocellular, melanoma or renal cell carcinoma. Before TCR sequencing, CD4+ T cells and CD8+ T cells were sorted from peripheral blood as separate populations. To sequence the TCRbeta CDR3 region, genomic DNA was isolated from the sorted cells. The immunoSEQ Assay was used for sequencing of TCRbeta CDR3 regions. The table was pulled from immuneACCESS by TCRdb, which kept in-frame rearrangements only. Such tables lose some clones; where checked, under half of the loss comes from unresolved V genes, and the rest has no known cause. The sample table contains around 100,000 clones; only one count was recorded for roughly 90% of them. The ten most abundant clones make up approximately 0.15% of the sample.

The CDR3 contains 16 residues, cysteine and phenylalanine counted. Kept here is only the CDR3 DNA, which spans 48 bases and is read in frame from base 1. From the germline V gene, CDR1 is SGHRS and CDR2 is YFSETQ. Cut back by 1 base and 1 base, the V and J ends lie 15 bases apart. Of note for this clone: Which antigen it targets is not known. No clone much larger than this one lies a single base away; base qualities are absent.

The sequence joins TRBV5-1 to TRBJ2-7, with a tentative D gene TRBD2 over 5 matching bases. The source is an adult with an advanced solid tumor such as melanoma, head and neck, liver or kidney cancer. Sample: CD4+ or CD8+ T cells sorted from blood, taken in a trial of the OX40 agonist ivuxolimab. The DNA is as follows: TGCGCCAGCAGCTTGACCACTAGTTATCCTTCCTACGAGCAGTACTTC. This sequence encodes CASSLTTSYPSYEQYF.